The rows below give T cell receptor beta chains drawn from one sample of a study of control samples from healthy donors and cancer patients. Method: immunoSEQ multiplex PCR; TCRdb's copy keeps in-frame clones and lacks some. The repertoire holds approximately 180,000 clones, with roughly 92% as singletons. Sequenced material: blood. The receptors were sampled from a woman between 18 and 29 years old in good health. CDR3s include the opening cysteine and the closing phenylalanine or tryptophan. The order of the fields is D gene, V gene, clone size, J gene, CDR3 DNA, CDR3 protein. A D gene is named only where the DNA matches it firmly. Size is stated for part of the rows, as once, few or many counts, or as a class when the clone is expanded.

D gene: NA
V gene: TRBV15
clone size: NA
J gene: TRBJ2-3
CDR3 DNA: TGTGCCACCAGCAGTATCGGCGTCAGGAGCACAGATACGCAGTATTTT
CDR3 protein: CATSSIGVRSTDTQYF

D gene: NA
V gene: TRBV11-3
clone size: many
J gene: TRBJ1-6
CDR3 DNA: TGTGCCAGCAGCCCAGAGGGGCCAGGGGTGAGGAATTCACCCCTCCACTTT
CDR3 protein: CASSPEGPGVRNSPLHF

D gene: TRBD1
V gene: TRBV5-1
clone size: NA
J gene: TRBJ1-2
CDR3 DNA: TGCGCCAGCAGCTTTGGACAGGTTGTTTACAACTATGGCTACACCTTC
CDR3 protein: CASSFGQVVYNYGYTF

D gene: TRBD1
V gene: TRBV7-2
clone size: NA
J gene: TRBJ1-6
CDR3 DNA: TGTGCCAGCAGCGCGCGACAGGGGATGCGTTCACCCCTCCACTTT
CDR3 protein: CASSARQGMRSPLHF

D gene: NA
V gene: TRBV3-1/TRBV3-2
clone size: NA
J gene: TRBJ2-7
CDR3 DNA: TGTGCCAGCAGCCAAGTTCCCACAACCTACGAGCAGTACTTC
CDR3 protein: CASSQVPTTYEQYF

D gene: TRBD1
V gene: TRBV11-2
clone size: NA
J gene: TRBJ1-3
CDR3 DNA: TGTGCCAGCAGCTTGACAGGGGATCTTGATGGCACCATATATTTT
CDR3 protein: CASSLTGDLDGTIYF

D gene: NA
V gene: TRBV18
clone size: once
J gene: TRBJ1-2
CDR3 DNA: TGTGCCAGCTCGCCGGGTCGTGGGGACTATGGCTACACCTTC
CDR3 protein: CASSPGRGDYGYTF

D gene: TRBD1
V gene: TRBV6-5
clone size: NA
J gene: TRBJ2-7
CDR3 DNA: TGTGCCAGCAGTCCCCGACAGGGTATGTCTTACGAGCAGTACTTC
CDR3 protein: CASSPRQGMSYEQYF

D gene: NA
V gene: TRBV9
clone size: NA
J gene: TRBJ2-3
CDR3 DNA: TGTGCCAGCAGCGTAGGCGGGGGCGGTCTTAGCACAGATACGCAGTATTTT
CDR3 protein: CASSVGGGGLSTDTQYF

D gene: NA
V gene: TRBV5-6
clone size: NA
J gene: TRBJ1-5
CDR3 DNA: TGTGCCAGCAGCTTGTACAGGGAGGGCAATCAGCCCCAGCATTTT
CDR3 protein: CASSLYREGNQPQHF

D gene: NA
V gene: TRBV19
clone size: NA
J gene: TRBJ2-7
CDR3 DNA: TGTGCCAGTAGTATATCCCCGGAGGGGTTGGAGCAGTACTTC
CDR3 protein: CASSISPEGLEQYF

D gene: TRBD2
V gene: TRBV7-2
clone size: NA
J gene: TRBJ2-1
CDR3 DNA: TGTGCCAGCAGCACTAGCGGGGGGTGGAATGAGCAGTTCTTC
CDR3 protein: CASSTSGGWNEQFF

D gene: TRBD1
V gene: TRBV3-1/TRBV3-2
clone size: NA
J gene: TRBJ2-2
CDR3 DNA: TGTGCCAGCAGCCCTCCAGGGGGAATAACCGGGGAGCTGTTTTTT
CDR3 protein: CASSPPGGITGELFF

D gene: NA
V gene: TRBV7-9
clone size: NA
J gene: TRBJ2-5
CDR3 DNA: TGTGCCAGCAGCTTATTGTCGGGAGTACAAGAGACCCAGTACTTC
CDR3 protein: CASSLLSGVQETQYF

D gene: NA
V gene: TRBV5-1
clone size: NA
J gene: TRBJ1-4
CDR3 DNA: TGCGCCAGCAGCTTGATGCCGGATAATGAAAAACTGTTTTTT
CDR3 protein: CASSLMPDNEKLFF

D gene: TRBD1
V gene: TRBV5-1
clone size: NA
J gene: TRBJ1-4
CDR3 DNA: TGCGCCAGCAGCTTCGCTAAACTCGGAGACAGGGGAGAAAAACTGTTTTTT
CDR3 protein: CASSFAKLGDRGEKLFF

D gene: NA
V gene: TRBV7-9
clone size: NA
J gene: TRBJ1-2
CDR3 DNA: TGTGCCAGCAGCTTTCCAGAGACCCGTGGCTACACCTTC
CDR3 protein: CASSFPETRGYTF

D gene: NA
V gene: TRBV9
clone size: NA
J gene: TRBJ1-4
CDR3 DNA: TGTGCCAGCAGCCCTACAGGCGGGAATGAAAAACTGTTTTTT
CDR3 protein: CASSPTGGNEKLFF

D gene: NA
V gene: TRBV6-5
clone size: NA
J gene: TRBJ2-2
CDR3 DNA: TGTGCCAGCACCCTTCCCGGGGAGCTGTTTTTT
CDR3 protein: CASTLPGELFF

D gene: TRBD1
V gene: TRBV27
clone size: NA
J gene: TRBJ2-5
CDR3 DNA: TGTGCCAGCAGTCTGGGACAGGGGCCTTGGGAGACCCAGTACTTC
CDR3 protein: CASSLGQGPWETQYF

D gene: NA
V gene: TRBV7-9
clone size: once
J gene: TRBJ1-2
CDR3 DNA: TGTGCCACTGTACCGGACGGCTATGGCTACACCTTC
CDR3 protein: CATVPDGYGYTF

D gene: NA
V gene: TRBV6-2/TRBV6-3
clone size: NA
J gene: TRBJ1-1
CDR3 DNA: TGTGCCAGCAGTTACTCACGGGAAGGGGGAAACACTGAAGCTTTCTTT
CDR3 protein: CASSYSREGGNTEAFF

D gene: NA
V gene: TRBV5-1
clone size: NA
J gene: TRBJ1-1
CDR3 DNA: TGCGCCAGCAGCCCGAAGGCGGTGAACACTGAAGCTTTCTTT
CDR3 protein: CASSPKAVNTEAFF

D gene: NA
V gene: TRBV5-5
clone size: NA
J gene: TRBJ1-2
CDR3 DNA: TGTGCCAGCTCTCGTCTTATATCTGTGAACTATGGCTACACCTTC
CDR3 protein: CASSRLISVNYGYTF

D gene: NA
V gene: TRBV28
clone size: NA
J gene: TRBJ1-1
CDR3 DNA: TGTGCCAGCACCCCATTAGGATCGAACACTGAAGCTTTCTTT
CDR3 protein: CASTPLGSNTEAFF

D gene: TRBD1
V gene: TRBV5-6
clone size: NA
J gene: TRBJ2-7
CDR3 DNA: TGTGCCAGCAGCTTGGTGGGACAGAGCTACGAGCAGTACTTC
CDR3 protein: CASSLVGQSYEQYF

D gene: TRBD2
V gene: TRBV7-2
clone size: NA
J gene: TRBJ2-5
CDR3 DNA: TGTGCCAGCAGCTTTGGCGGGAGTAGAACCCAAGAGACCCAGTACTTC
CDR3 protein: CASSFGGSRTQETQYF

D gene: NA
V gene: TRBV20-1
clone size: NA
J gene: TRBJ2-7
CDR3 DNA: TGCAGTGCTAGAATGGCTAACAGGGAGTACTTC
CDR3 protein: CSARMANREYF

D gene: NA
V gene: TRBV19
clone size: NA
J gene: TRBJ2-5
CDR3 DNA: TGTGCCAGTAGTATAGATCTACGGGGGGCTGAGACCCAGTACTTC
CDR3 protein: CASSIDLRGAETQYF

D gene: NA
V gene: TRBV6-2/TRBV6-3
clone size: once
J gene: TRBJ2-6
CDR3 DNA: TGTGCCAGCAGTCCACCATCTTCTGGGGCCAACGTCCTGACTTTC
CDR3 protein: CASSPPSSGANVLTF

D gene: TRBD1
V gene: TRBV3-1/TRBV3-2
clone size: NA
J gene: TRBJ2-5
CDR3 DNA: TGTGCCAGCAGACCTAGGGACAGAAAACAAGAGACCCAGTACTTC
CDR3 protein: CASRPRDRKQETQYF

D gene: NA
V gene: TRBV16
clone size: NA
J gene: TRBJ1-1
CDR3 DNA: TGTGCCAGCAGCCAATCTAGGGTGGGCAAGAACACTGAAGCTTTCTTT
CDR3 protein: CASSQSRVGKNTEAFF

D gene: NA
V gene: TRBV24-1
clone size: NA
J gene: TRBJ1-1
CDR3 DNA: TGTGCCACCAGTGATTCCCGAACGGGGCCAGAAGCTTTCTTT
CDR3 protein: CATSDSRTGPEAFF

D gene: NA
V gene: TRBV28
clone size: NA
J gene: TRBJ1-1
CDR3 DNA: TGTGCCAGCAGCCTAGACGGGGGTTACACTGAAGCTTTCTTT
CDR3 protein: CASSLDGGYTEAFF

D gene: TRBD2
V gene: TRBV7-3
clone size: NA
J gene: TRBJ2-5
CDR3 DNA: TGTGCCAGCAGCCCTAGCGGGGCGGAGACCCAGTACTTC
CDR3 protein: CASSPSGAETQYF

D gene: NA
V gene: TRBV19
clone size: NA
J gene: TRBJ2-2
CDR3 DNA: TGTGCCAGTAGTCCTACCGGGACCCTAGGAACCGGGGAGCTGTTTTTT
CDR3 protein: CASSPTGTLGTGELFF

D gene: NA
V gene: TRBV11-3
clone size: NA
J gene: TRBJ1-2
CDR3 DNA: TGTGCCAGCAGCTACTATAGAAGCGCCAGGGAAGGATATGGCTACACCTTC
CDR3 protein: CASSYYRSAREGYGYTF

D gene: NA
V gene: TRBV7-9
clone size: NA
J gene: TRBJ1-2
CDR3 DNA: TGTGCCAGCAGCTTAGAGTACGTCTATGGCTACACCTTC
CDR3 protein: CASSLEYVYGYTF

D gene: NA
V gene: TRBV14
clone size: NA
J gene: TRBJ1-1
CDR3 DNA: TGTGCCAGCAGCCTTGGCCCGAGGGGCACTGAAGCTTTCTTT
CDR3 protein: CASSLGPRGTEAFF

D gene: TRBD1
V gene: TRBV10-3
clone size: NA
J gene: TRBJ1-2
CDR3 DNA: TGTGCCATCAGTGAAGGAGGACAGGGGTATGGCTACACCTTC
CDR3 protein: CAISEGGQGYGYTF

D gene: NA
V gene: TRBV7-2
clone size: NA
J gene: TRBJ1-1
CDR3 DNA: TGTGCCAGCAGACCCCAGGGCGGGGCCACCCAACGTCGGAACACTGAAGCTTTCTTT
CDR3 protein: CASRPQGGATQRRNTEAFF

D gene: NA
V gene: TRBV2
clone size: NA
J gene: TRBJ2-5
CDR3 DNA: TGTGCCAGCAAGAGGAACCAAGAGACCCAGTACTTC
CDR3 protein: CASKRNQETQYF